Following are 8 T cell receptor beta chains from one sample sequenced in a study of cytomegalovirus exposure and HLA in healthy donors. PCR employed 60 Vbeta and 13 Jbeta primers. Method: immunoSEQ multiplex PCR; TCRdb's copy keeps in-frame clones and lacks some. The data contain about 110,000 clones, around 64% of them singletons. Sequencing used PBMCs. The source is a woman in her 30s in good health and CMV-seronegative.

The chain employs TRBV11-3 and TRBJ1-1; D uncertain. V shed 1 base and J shed 7 bases, with 10 bases lying between them. Germline CDR1 reads SGHNT; CDR2 reads YENEEA. CDR3 length: 13 residues. The CDR3 DNA reads TGTGCCAGCAGCTTAGGAGTACGAGGTGAAGCTTTCTTT. This sequence encodes CASSLGVRGEAFF.

The chain combines TRBV10-3 with TRBJ2-1; no clear D. This CDR3 region has 14 residues. CDR1 is ENHRY and CDR2 is SYGVKD in the germline V gene. Trimming stripped 3 bases from V and 2 bases from J, with 8 bases between. Here the CDR3 reads CAISDPTAYNEQFF. DNA of the CDR3: TGTGCCATCAGTGATCCAACTGCCTACAATGAGCAGTTCTTC.

This clone was recorded once. The chain uses TRBV28 and TRBJ1-2, with D unclear. The CDR3 extends over 13 amino acids. V lost 10 bases and J lost 4, with 16 bases in between. Germline V gene lookup returns CDR1 MDHEN and CDR2 SYDVKM. CDR3 amino acids: CATRPGERYGYTF. CDR3 in DNA: TGTGCCACCCGACCGGGAGAGCGCTATGGCTACACCTTC.

A few counts support this clone. This rearrangement joins TRBV2 to TRBJ1-1, with TRBD1 as a possible D gene (5 bases). This CDR3 region has 13 residues. With 0 bases removed from V and 11 bases from J, the gap between germline ends came to 13 bases. The germline V gene has CDR1 SNHLY and CDR2 FYNNEI. Here the CDR3 reads CASSEAGTYKAFF. CDR3 in DNA: TGTGCCAGCAGTGAAGCCGGGACTTACAAGGCTTTCTTT.

The chain joins TRBV30 to TRBJ2-6; 8 bases are a match to TRBD1. The trim removed 2 bases at V and 0 bases at J, leaving 12 bases unmatched. Germline values: CDR1 GTSNPN, CDR2 SVGIG (reference sequence). The length of the CDR3 is 19 residues. The DNA of the CDR3 is TGTGCCTGGAGTCCACGGACAGGGCAGTTAGTCTCTGGGGCCAACGTCCTGACTTTC. Protein: CAWSPRTGQLVSGANVLTF.

The chain is built from TRBV6-5 and TRBJ2-1; 8 bases fit TRBD1. This CDR3 is built from 15 residues. Germline V lookup: CDR1 MNHEY, CDR2 SVGAGI. Trimming at V came to 2 bases and at J to 2 bases, leaving 2 bases not matched to a gene. CDR3 sequence (DNA): TGTGCCAGCAGTTACCCGGGACAGGCCTACAATGAGCAGTTCTTC. It codes for CASSYPGQAYNEQFF.

The V gene is TRBV19, the J gene TRBJ2-3; 7 bases line up with TRBD2. CDR1 and CDR2 from the germline V gene are LNHDA and SQIVND (reference sequence). This CDR3 is built from 14 residues. With V trimmed by 5 bases and J by 4 bases, 6 bases remained unmatched. CDR3 DNA sequence: TGTGCCAGTAGTTCAGGACTAGTGCCAGATACGCAGTATTTT. Translating gives CASSSGLVPDTQYF.

The CDR3 spells CASSQDQAPNQPQHF. In DNA form, the CDR3 reads TGCGCCAGCAGCCAAGATCAGGCCCCCAATCAGCCCCAGCATTTT. The J gene is TRBJ1-5, the V gene TRBV4-1; D is unresolved. Germline V gene sequence: CDR1 MGHRA, CDR2 YSYEKL. This CDR3 is built from 15 residues. V was trimmed by 0 bases and J by 3 bases, leaving 9 bases between them.